This T cell receptor (beta chain) came from a study of blood T cell repertoires in COVID-19. About the study: Specimens from acute and convalescent COVID-19 originated in the United States, Italy and Spain. From T cells, B-cell-depleted T cells, or PBMCs came the material, which was cDNA or gDNA.

The trim removed 5 bases at V and 7 bases at J, leaving 11 bases unmatched. This CDR3 is built from 17 residues. Germline assignment: CDR1 ENHRY and CDR2 SYGVKD. Under the authors' procedure: For nucleated cells, counts were estimated from reference gene primer amplification. The method was immunoSEQ multiplex PCR; TCRdb's version includes in-frame clones alone and lacks a portion of them. For V, J and clone size, that table is used; D and trimming come from the DNA. Counted here are some 250,000 clones, approximately 85% occurring once; the ten biggest clones make up around 12%. The sequenced sample was peripheral blood. This clonotype was obtained from a woman aged 60-75 years with active or convalescent COVID-19. The chain carries TRBV10-3 and TRBJ1-6, with 10 bases matching TRBD1. CDR3 residues: CAISPGGTGVSNSPLHF. The CDR3 DNA reads TGTGCCATCAGTCCAGGGGGGACAGGGGTTAGCAATTCACCCCTCCACTTT.